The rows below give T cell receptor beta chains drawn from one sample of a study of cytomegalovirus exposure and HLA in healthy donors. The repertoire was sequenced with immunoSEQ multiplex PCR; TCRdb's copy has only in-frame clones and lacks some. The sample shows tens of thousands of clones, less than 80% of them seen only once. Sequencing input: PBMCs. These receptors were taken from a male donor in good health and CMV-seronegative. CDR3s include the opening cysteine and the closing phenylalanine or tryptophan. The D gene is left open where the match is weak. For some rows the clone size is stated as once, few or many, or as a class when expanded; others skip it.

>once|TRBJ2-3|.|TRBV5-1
TGCGCCAGCAGGATGGGGCCAGATACGCAGTATTTT
CASRMGPDTQYF
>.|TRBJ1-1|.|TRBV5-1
TGCGCCAGCAGCTTCGGATCGGTACAGCCTCGTAACACTGAAGCTTTCTTT
CASSFGSVQPRNTEAFF
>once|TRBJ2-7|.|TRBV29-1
TGCAGCGTTGTAACCGGGATAGGCGAGCAGTACTTC
CSVVTGIGEQYF
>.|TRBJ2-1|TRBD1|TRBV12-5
TGTGCTAGTGGTTTAGAAGAACCGGGACAGGGTAGGGCCGGGGTAGATCGGGATGAGCAGTTCTTC
CASGLEEPGQGRAGVDRDEQFF
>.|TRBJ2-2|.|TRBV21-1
TGTGCCAGCAGCATTGAGGGCAGGGAGCTGTTTTTT
CASSIEGRELFF
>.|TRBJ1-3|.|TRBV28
TGTGCCAGCAGTTTCCAGGGATGGACATTGGTAGGAAACACCATATATTTT
CASSFQGWTLVGNTIYF
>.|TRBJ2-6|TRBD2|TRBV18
TGTGCCAGCTCAAAGATAGCGGGGGGGCGAAGCTCTGGGGCCAACGTCCTGACTTTC
CASSKIAGGRSSGANVLTF
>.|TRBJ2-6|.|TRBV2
TGTGCCAGCAGCGCTAGCTCTGGGGCCAACGTCCTGACTTTC
CASSASSGANVLTF
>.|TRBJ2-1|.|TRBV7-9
TGTGCCAGCAGCTTGGCAGGGCAGCGAAATGAGCAGTTCTTC
CASSLAGQRNEQFF
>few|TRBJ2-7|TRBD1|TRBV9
TGTGCCAGCAGCGTAGCCGGGGACAGGACGGGTGAGCAGTACTTC
CASSVAGDRTGEQYF